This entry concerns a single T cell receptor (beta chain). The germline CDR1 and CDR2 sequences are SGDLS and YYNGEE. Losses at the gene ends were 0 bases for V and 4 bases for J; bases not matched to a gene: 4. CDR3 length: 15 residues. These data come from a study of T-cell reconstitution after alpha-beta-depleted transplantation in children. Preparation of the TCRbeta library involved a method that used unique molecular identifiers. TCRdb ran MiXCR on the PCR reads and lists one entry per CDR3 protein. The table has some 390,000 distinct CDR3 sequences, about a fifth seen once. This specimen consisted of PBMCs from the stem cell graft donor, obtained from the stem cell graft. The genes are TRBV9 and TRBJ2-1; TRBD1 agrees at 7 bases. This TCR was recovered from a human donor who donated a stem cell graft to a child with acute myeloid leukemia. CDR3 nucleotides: TGTGCCAGCAGCGTAGTAGGACAGGCTTACAATGAGCAGTTCTTC. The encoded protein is CASSVVGQAYNEQFF.